This T cell receptor (beta chain) was obtained from a study of T cells in Graves' hyperthyroidism and ophthalmopathy. This clonotype occurred many times. Amplified regions were TCR beta CDR3 sequences from RNA transcripts. The HTBI primer set served for first-round RT-PCR of the TCR CDR3. TCRdb re-derived calls from the multiplex PCR reads in MiXCR, one entry per CDR3 protein. Found here are around 340,000 distinct CDR3 sequences, approximately 17% of them singletons; the top ten hold approximately 30%. The sample consisted of blood. The clonotype was recovered from a woman in her twenties or thirties with Graves' hyperthyroidism that later progressed to Graves' ophthalmopathy.

The CDR3 nucleotides are TGCGCCAGCAGCTTCACCGGGAACCCGGACGAGCAGTACTTC. It encodes CASSFTGNPDEQYF. This rearrangement joins TRBV5-1 to TRBJ2-7; D possibly corresponds to TRBD2 (5 bases). The CDR3 is 14 residues long. CDR1 SGHRS and CDR2 YFSETQ come from the germline V gene. Trimming took 2 bases from V and 5 from J, leaving 14 bases between them.